This T cell receptor (beta chain) emerged from a study of T-cell reconstitution after alpha-beta-depleted transplantation in children. In its sample, this clonotype was seen a few times. Its specificity is unknown. Germline V gives CDR1 MNHNS, CDR2 SASEGT. The CDR3 runs to 16 residues. V gave up 7 bases and J gave up 7 bases; unmatched junction bases: 13. Study-wide findings and caveats: The authors attributed T-cell counts and diversity one year after transplant mostly to newly produced T cells.

Preparation of the TCRbeta library involved a method that used unique molecular identifiers. One entry per CDR3 protein, called by TCRdb with MiXCR from the PCR reads. The sample has about 1,000,000 distinct CDR3 sequences, about 31% seen once. The chain carries TRBV6-1 and TRBJ1-6, with 7 bases identical to TRBD1. This specimen consisted of PBMCs, mostly from graft donor cells, obtained 360 days after TCRalphabeta/CD19-depleted stem cell transplant. The source of this sequence is a boy less than two years old who had a stem cell transplant for SCID, so the T cells may come from the graft donor. DNA of the CDR3: TGTGCCAGCACCATCTTCCCGGCAGGGGGAAATTCACCCCTCCACTTT. It yields the protein CASTIFPAGGNSPLHF.